Below are 18 T cell receptor beta chains sequenced from a single sample in a study of blood T cell repertoires in COVID-19. The table came from immunoSEQ multiplex PCR; TCRdb's copy has only in-frame clones and leaves some out. The profile shows about 210,000 clones, 65% to 90% of them singletons. The specimen sequenced was peripheral blood. These receptors were collected from a woman in her seventies with COVID-19, enrolled during active disease.

The chain links TRBV5-6 to TRBJ2-7, with D tentatively TRBD1 (5 bases). Looked up from germline, CDR1 is SGHDT and CDR2 is YYEEEE. CDR3 size: 14 residues. V lost 1 base and J 5 bases, leaving 13 bases between the germline ends. The CDR3 loop reads CASSLRGGPHEQYF. For the CDR3, the DNA is TGTGCCAGCAGCTTGAGGGGTGGACCGCACGAGCAGTACTTC.

The J gene is TRBJ2-7, the V gene TRBV29-1; 9 nucleotides agree with TRBD2. The CDR3 runs to 14 residues. Germline V gene sequence: CDR1 SQVTM, CDR2 ANQGSEA. Trimming at V came to 4 bases and at J to 0 bases, leaving 4 bases not matched to a gene. Written as DNA, the CDR3 is TGCAGCGTTGGGCCTAGCGGGAACTCCTACGAGCAGTACTTC. This gives the protein CSVGPSGNSYEQYF.

The chain employs TRBV7-3 and TRBJ1-2; the D gene is possibly TRBD1 (5 bases). The CDR3 extends over 14 amino acids. Germline CDR1 reads SGHTA; CDR2 reads FQGTGA. V was clipped by 1 base and J by 7 bases, with 13 bases between them. Here the CDR3 DNA reads TGTGCCAGCAGCTTAATGGCAGGGATTGGTGGCTACACCTTC. Protein: CASSLMAGIGGYTF.

V and J are TRBV7-2 and TRBJ1-6; 8 nucleotides agree with TRBD1. J was trimmed by 8 bases and V by 0 bases; bases with no gene match: 9. The CDR3 covers 17 residues. Germline CDR1 reads SGHTA; CDR2 reads FQGNSA. CDR3 loop: CASSLAVAGQGYSPLHF. CDR3 bases: TGTGCCAGCAGCTTAGCAGTTGCTGGACAGGGTTATTCACCCCTCCACTTT.

This chain connects TRBV11-3 to TRBJ1-2; 8 bases fit TRBD1. From germline, CDR1 is SGHNT and CDR2 YENEEA. The trim removed 3 bases at V and 0 bases at J, leaving 9 bases unmatched. This CDR3 comprises 17 residues. This CDR3 reads CASSFQVGQEANYGYTF. In DNA, the CDR3 is TGTGCCAGCAGCTTCCAAGTGGGACAGGAGGCTAACTATGGCTACACCTTC.

The chain is built from TRBV7-2 and TRBJ1-5, with 8 bases lining up with TRBD1. Germline-derived CDR1 and CDR2 are SGHTA and FQGNSA. Germline trimming cut 3 bases from V and 2 bases from J; bases unmatched to any gene: 6. The CDR3 covers 16 residues. The CDR3 sequence is CASSLGQGAGNQPQHF. CDR3 in DNA: TGTGCCAGCAGCTTGGGGCAGGGGGCTGGCAATCAGCCCCAGCATTTT. The full variable domain, with the rest looked up from reference TRBV7-2 and TRBJ1-5, is GAGVSQSPSNKVTEKGKDVELRCDPISGHTALYWYRQSLGQGLEFLIYFQGNSAPDKSGLPSDRFSAERTGGSVSTLTIQRTQQEDSAVYLCASSLGQGAGNQPQHFGDGTRLSIL.

V gene TRBV19 combines with J gene TRBJ1-5; D not resolved. The CDR3 covers 13 residues. V was cut by 3 bases and J by 5 bases, with 8 bases left in between. In germline, CDR1 is LNHDA, CDR2 SQIVND (reference sequence). In nucleotides, the CDR3 is TGTGCCAGTAGTATTCGCGGGGATCAGCCCCAGCATTTT. This gives the protein CASSIRGDQPQHF.

CDR3 protein: CSVEARSRPEAFF. The CDR3 region has the DNA TGCAGCGTTGAAGCCCGGTCGAGGCCTGAAGCTTTCTTT. The genes are TRBV29-1 and TRBJ1-1; D unclear. Germline V gene sequence: CDR1 SQVTM, CDR2 ANQGSEA. Trimming cost V 1 base and J 6 bases, with 12 bases left between them. The CDR3 totals 13 residues.

V is TRBV6-5 and J is TRBJ2-3, with 16 bases aligning to TRBD2. Germline CDR1 reads MNHEY; CDR2 reads SVGAGI. The ends lost 8 bases at V and 4 bases at J; junction bases unmatched: 3. This CDR3 has 15 amino acids. As DNA, the CDR3 is TGTGCCAGCGAGGGACTAGCGGGGGGGCCAGATACGCAGTATTTT. This codes for CASEGLAGGPDTQYF.

The chain combines TRBV11-3 with TRBJ1-2, with D perhaps matching TRBD1 (5 bases). Per germline, CDR1 SGHNT and CDR2 YENEEA. The V end was cut by 5 bases, the J end by 2 bases, with 12 bases between. The CDR3 has 14 amino acids. This CDR3 is CASSHISGNYGYTF. The CDR3 DNA reads as TGTGCCAGCAGCCACATCTCAGGGAACTATGGCTACACCTTC.

The chain recombines TRBV5-6 with TRBJ1-2, with D possibly matching TRBD1 (6 bases). The V end was cut by 2 bases, the J end by 1 base, with 15 bases between. CDR3 size: 16 residues. CDR1 and CDR2 from the germline V gene are SGHDT and YYEEEE. The CDR3 region is CASSLIGGTDNYGYTF. CDR3 nucleotides: TGTGCCAGCAGCTTAATTGGGGGCACCGATAACTATGGCTACACCTTC.

The genes are TRBV12-3 or TRBV12-4 and TRBJ1-2, with D perhaps TRBD1 (5 bases). Trimming shortened V by 2 bases and J by 7 bases, and 11 bases separated the two germline ends. This CDR3 comprises 13 residues. The CDR3 DNA sequence: TGTGCCAGCAGTTTAAGTCAGGGATTTGGCTACACCTTC. Translation gives CASSLSQGFGYTF.

V and J are TRBV4-3 and TRBJ1-1, with no clear D. CDR1 and CDR2 (germline): LGHNA, YSLEER. The CDR3 contains 14 residues. Trimming removed 0 bases at V and 3 bases at J, with 8 bases between. CDR3 region: CASSQETRHTEAFF. Written as DNA, the CDR3 is TGCGCCAGCAGCCAAGAAACCAGGCACACTGAAGCTTTCTTT.

This chain joins TRBV15 and TRBJ2-1; TRBD2 matches at 9 bases. The CDR3 spans 14 residues. With 4 bases clipped from V and 12 bases from J, the junction kept 10 bases outside the gene matches. Germline values: CDR1 LNHNV, CDR2 YYDKDF (reference sequence). DNA for the CDR3: TGTGCCACCAGCAAAAGGACTAGCGAGGAGATGCAGTTCTTC. This encodes CATSKRTSEEMQFF. Together with reference TRBV15 and TRBJ2-1, the CDR3 gives the full variable domain: DAMVIQNPRYQVTQFGKPVTLSCSQTLNHNVMYWYQQKSSQAPKLLFHYYDKDFNNEADTPDNFQSRRPNTSFCFLDIRSPGLGDTAMYLCATSKRTSEEMQFFGPGTRLTVL.

The CDR3 is CASSLRQGALGYTF. The CDR3 DNA reads TGTGCCAGCAGCCTCCGACAGGGGGCTTTAGGCTACACCTTC. This chain joins TRBV3-1 (or the pseudogene TRBV3-2) and TRBJ1-2; TRBD1 aligns across 10 bases. The CDR3 covers 14 residues. Per the germline V gene, CDR1 is LGHDT and CDR2 is YNNKEL (reference sequence). V shed 4 bases, J shed 8 bases, and the junction held 7 bases outside the gene matches.

The chain recombines TRBV11-3 with TRBJ1-2, with D hard to call. CDR1 is SGHNT, CDR2 YENEEA, per germline. This CDR3 spans 13 amino acids. V was cut by 5 bases and J by 4 bases, with 11 bases left in between. In DNA, the CDR3 is TGTGCCAGCAGCGGAGGTGGACCCTATGGCTACACCTTC. It is translated as CASSGGGPYGYTF.

A single count supports this clone. The V gene is TRBV5-4, the J gene TRBJ2-7; TRBD2 aligns across 11 bases. This CDR3 region has 14 residues. Per germline, CDR1 SGHNT and CDR2 YYREEE (reference sequence). Losses at the gene ends were 4 bases for V and 4 bases for J; bases not matched to a gene: 4. DNA of the CDR3: TGTGCCAGCAGCGTTAGCGGGGGGGCTTACGAGCAGTACTTC. The encoded protein is CASSVSGGAYEQYF.

The chain is built from TRBV3-1 (or the pseudogene TRBV3-2) and TRBJ2-4; D is ambiguous. CDR1 and CDR2 (germline): LGHDT, YNNKEL (reference sequence). V lost 4 bases and J 2 bases, leaving 18 bases between the germline ends. The CDR3 sequence is 17 residues long. The CDR3 spells CASSLSCGREPKNIQYF. DNA for the CDR3: TGTGCCAGCAGCCTTTCTTGTGGGCGCGAGCCCAAAAACATTCAGTACTTC.